Listed below are T cell receptor beta chains from one sample, sequenced in a study of immune characteristics of hereditary and idiopathic chronic pancreatitis. The method was immunoSEQ multiplex PCR; TCRdb's version includes in-frame clones alone and lacks a portion of them. The sample has fewer than 10,000 clones; 79% are singletons. Sequenced input: pancreas tissue with idiopathic chronic pancreatitis. Receptor source: a human donor with chronic pancreatitis. Both conserved end residues are part of each CDR3. The D gene is left open where the match is weak. Expanded clones get a size class; other rows say once, few or many, or leave the size out.

d_call	v_call	j_call	clone_size	cdr3_aa	cdr3_nt
TRBD2	TRBV6-2/TRBV6-3	TRBJ2-1	-	CASSGLAGGLSREQFF	TGTGCCAGCAGTGGACTAGCGGGGGGCCTGTCTCGCGAGCAGTTCTTC
-	TRBV6-5	TRBJ1-2	few	CASSYSKEGHGYTF	TGTGCCAGCAGTTACTCGAAGGAAGGGCATGGCTACACCTTC
TRBD1	TRBV30	TRBJ1-6	-	CAWSPAGTGNSPLHF	TGTGCCTGGAGTCCAGCCGGGACAGGGAACTCACCCCTCCACTTT
-	TRBV5-1	TRBJ2-2	-	CASSLGNTGSDGELFF	TGCGCCAGCAGTTTGGGGAATACAGGGTCCGACGGGGAGCTGTTTTTT
-	TRBV24-1	TRBJ2-1	-	CATSDGAGSSYNEQFF	TGTGCCACCAGTGATGGGGCAGGGAGCTCCTACAATGAGCAGTTCTTC
TRBD1	TRBV30	TRBJ1-6	-	CAWAPPGTETTYYNSPLHF	TGTGCCTGGGCGCCCCCCGGGACAGAAACGACTTATTATAATTCACCCCTCCACTTT
-	TRBV27	TRBJ1-5	-	CASSPSGSNQPQHF	TGTGCCAGCAGTCCCTCAGGGAGCAATCAGCCCCAGCATTTT
-	TRBV2	TRBJ1-1	-	CASILGGGVNTEAFF	TGTGCCAGCATTTTAGGAGGTGGGGTGAACACTGAAGCTTTCTTT
-	TRBV5-1	TRBJ2-5	-	CASSLEGGRQETQYF	TGCGCCAGCAGCTTGGAGGGTGGACGCCAAGAGACCCAGTACTTC
TRBD2	TRBV7-9	TRBJ2-3	-	CASTTAGGIDTQYF	TGTGCCAGCACGACGGCGGGGGGGATTGATACGCAGTATTTT
-	TRBV6-1	TRBJ1-1	-	CASSEYPGYMNTEAFF	TGTGCCAGCAGTGAATATCCAGGCTATATGAACACTGAAGCTTTCTTT
-	TRBV7-9	TRBJ2-3	few	CASSHGSQTYTDTQYF	TGTGCCAGCAGCCACGGATCCCAAACCTACACAGATACGCAGTATTTT
TRBD2	TRBV2	TRBJ2-1	-	CASRGLEPNEQFF	TGTGCCAGCAGAGGACTAGAACCCAATGAGCAGTTCTTC
-	TRBV3-1/TRBV3-2	TRBJ2-3	-	CASTQGGTDTQYF	TGTGCCAGCACACAGGGAGGTACAGATACGCAGTATTTT
TRBD1	TRBV12-3/TRBV12-4	TRBJ1-2	medium-sized	CASSSGGEDTF	TGTGCCAGCAGTTCAGGGGGGGAAGACACCTTC
-	TRBV6-1	TRBJ2-5	-	CASSEWEKTQYF	TGTGCCAGCAGTGAATGGGAAAAGACCCAGTACTTC
-	TRBV5-8	TRBJ1-4	-	CASSLVVGIATNEKLFF	TGTGCCAGCAGCTTGGTAGTCGGAATTGCAACTAATGAAAAACTGTTTTTT
-	TRBV29-1	TRBJ2-2	-	CSVAFRASSVRTGELFF	TGCAGCGTTGCTTTCAGGGCCAGTTCAGTTCGCACCGGGGAGCTGTTTTTT
-	TRBV28	TRBJ2-2	large	CASSVGYRSGELFF	TGTGCCAGCAGTGTGGGTTACAGGTCCGGGGAGCTGTTTTTT
TRBD2	TRBV27	TRBJ2-1	-	CASSSGGSGVNEQFF	TGTGCCAGCAGTTCCGGGGGTAGCGGGGTGAATGAGCAGTTCTTC
-	TRBV19	TRBJ1-2	-	CASSTDSTVNYGYTF	TGTGCCAGTAGTACCGACAGCACCGTAAACTATGGCTACACCTTC
TRBD2	TRBV6-5	TRBJ2-1	-	CASRPGTSGDNEQFF	TGTGCCAGCAGACCCGGGACTAGCGGGGATAATGAGCAGTTCTTC
-	TRBV18	TRBJ1-5	-	CASSAQTDQPQHF	TGTGCCAGCTCAGCCCAGACAGATCAGCCCCAGCATTTT
-	TRBV28	TRBJ1-2	-	CASSDAANYGYTF	TGTGCCAGCAGTGACGCCGCTAACTATGGCTACACCTTC
-	TRBV24-1	TRBJ1-5	-	CATSDDYSNQPQHF	TGTGCCACCAGTGATGACTATAGCAATCAGCCCCAGCATTTT
TRBD2	TRBV7-3	TRBJ2-1	-	CASSLYLTGLAGEQFF	TGTGCCAGCAGCTTATACCTCACGGGACTAGCGGGGGAGCAGTTCTTC